This TCR beta chain was sequenced during a study of T cell responses to AZD1222 COVID-19 vaccine. Germline-derived CDR1 and CDR2 are LNHNV and YYDKDF (reference sequence). Trimming left V 2 bases short and J 1 base short, with 2 bases between. The CDR3 consists of 12 residues. Notes on the study in general: CD4 TCRs linked to vaccination spanned spike, dominating at 160-218 and 743-854. No day 14 peak samples; only post-peak repertoires were characterized.

The method was immunoSEQ multiplex PCR; TCRdb's version includes in-frame clones alone and lacks a portion of them. The table has roughly 100,000 clones, 80% to 95% seen once. In regard to this clone: The target antigen is unknown.

V is TRBV15 and J is TRBJ1-1; D ambiguous. The sequences come from peripheral blood, collected 28 days after the second AZD1222 dose. The sequence derives from an adult who received the AZD1222 COVID-19 vaccine. The CDR3 loop reads CATSRPNTEAFF. The CDR3 nucleotides read TGTGCCACCAGCAGACCGAACACTGAAGCTTTCTTT.